The clone carrying this T cell receptor beta chain occurred a few times. Sample time point: persistent/refractory GD, antithyroid drugs over 5 years with positive TRAb. Isolated PBMC RNA provided the starting material for the TCR library. American Thyroid Association guidelines defined Graves' disease diagnosis. Arm-PCR with iRepertoire HTBI primers amplified the CDR3 regions for these TCR beta libraries. TCRdb re-analysed the multiplex PCR reads in MiXCR, keeping a single row per CDR3 protein. In the table there are roughly 500,000 distinct CDR3 sequences, around a fifth of which are singletons. CDR1 and CDR2 from the germline V gene are MNHNS and SASEGT. This CDR3 comprises 12 residues. Deletions cut 6 bases from V and 7 bases from J, with 12 bases between. The data are from a study of regulatory T cells in long-lasting Graves disease.

Material: peripheral blood mononuclear cells (PBMCs), obtained when the disease was refractory, from a patient treated with antithyroid drugs. This rearrangement joins TRBV6-1 to TRBJ1-1; maybe TRBD1 (6 bases). This TCR came from a female donor with Graves disease. The CDR3 DNA reads as TGTGCCAGCAGCCAGGGACACCGTGAAGCTTTCTTT. This translates into CASSQGHREAFF.